The source of this TCR beta chain is a study of blood T cell repertoires in COVID-19. Profiled with immunoSEQ multiplex PCR; TCRdb holds only in-frame clones, not every one. The sample holds 200,000 or so clones, around 87% seen once. Germline CDR1 is MDHEN and CDR2 is SYDVKM. This CDR3 contains 15 residues. V gave up 6 bases and J gave up 3 bases; unmatched junction bases: 8. The clonotype was recovered from a woman aged 18-29 years in a cohort exposed to, infected with or recovered from COVID-19 (not recorded which). The chain is built from TRBV28 and TRBJ1-1; 9 nucleotides align to TRBD1. Sequencing used PBMCs or T cells enriched from blood (not recorded which). The CDR3 is CASSLGGQGDTEAFF. DNA of the CDR3: TGTGCCAGCAGCCTAGGGGGACAGGGTGACACTGAAGCTTTCTTT. The whole variable domain, filled in from reference TRBV28 and TRBJ1-1, reads DVKVTQSSRYLVKRTGEKVFLECVQDMDHENMFWYRQDPGLGLRLIYFSYDVKMKEKGDIPEGYSVSREKKERFSLILESASTNQTSMYLCASSLGGQGDTEAFFGQGTRLTVV.